This entry concerns a single T cell receptor (beta chain). Its antigen is currently unknown. The sample belongs to a study of cytomegalovirus exposure and HLA in healthy donors. A multiplex PCR was run with 60 Vbeta primers and 13 Jbeta primers. Here immunoSEQ multiplex PCR was the method, and the copy in TCRdb shows in-frame clones only, minus some. The data show about 82,000 clones, with over 75% seen just once and around 15% held by the top ten. Study findings and constraints: The listing of roughly 160 TCR beta chains classed them as cytomegalovirus-associated. Later analysis identified 16,000 or so TCR beta sequences associated with HLA alleles, using a false discovery rate threshold of 0.05.

The sample taken for sequencing was PBMCs. The sequence was obtained from a human donor in good health.

The CDR3 protein is CASRGPSGIQETQYF. The CDR3 DNA follows: TGTGCCAGTAGAGGGCCTAGCGGAATCCAAGAGACCCAGTACTTC. The chain is built from TRBV27 and TRBJ2-5, with 7 nucleotides matching TRBD2. This CDR3 comprises 15 residues. V lost 9 bases, J lost 1 base, and 11 bases stayed unmatched. CDR1 MNHEY and CDR2 SMNVEV come from the germline V gene (reference sequence).